This passage covers 20 T cell receptor beta chains from one sample sequenced in a study of blood T cell repertoires in COVID-19. Using immunoSEQ multiplex PCR, the repertoire was profiled, and TCRdb retains in-frame clones only, with some absent. The table shows approximately 230,000 clones, with approximately 84% occurring only once. Sequencing was carried out using PBMCs or T cells enriched from blood (not recorded which). These TCRs come from a man aged 35-49 years who had recovered from COVID-19.

The V call is TRBV9, the J call TRBJ1-2; no firm D call. The CDR3 totals 15 residues. Trimming pared 0 bases from V and 4 bases from J, leaving 13 bases between. The germline V gene has CDR1 SGDLS and CDR2 YYNGEE. The CDR3 DNA follows: TGTGCCAGCAGCGTAGGGAGTGGTGATAGCTATGGCTACACCTTC. This encodes CASSVGSGDSYGYTF.

The rearrangement uses TRBV3-1 (or the pseudogene TRBV3-2) and TRBJ2-1; D possibly corresponds to TRBD2 (5 bases). The CDR3 is made up of 13 amino acids. The V end was cut by 3 bases, the J end by 9 bases, with 12 bases between. CDR1 and CDR2 from the germline V gene are LGHDT and YNNKEL (reference sequence). The CDR3 region is CASSQSTSGEQFF. The CDR3 DNA reads TGTGCCAGCAGCCAGTCTACTAGTGGTGAGCAGTTCTTC.

This clone was seen a single time. V is TRBV29-1 and J is TRBJ2-4, with 7 bases fitting TRBD1. Per the germline V gene, CDR1 is SQVTM and CDR2 is ANQGSEA. Trimming cost V 7 bases and J 6 bases; bases outside gene matches: 9. There are 13 residues in the CDR3. CDR3 DNA sequence: TGCAGCGCTACGACAGGGCAGGGAAACATTCAGTACTTC. Protein product: CSATTGQGNIQYF.

Here the CDR3 reads CASSLDREAFF. The CDR3 DNA reads as TGTGCCAGCAGCTTGGACAGGGAGGCTTTCTTT. This chain connects TRBV5-6 to TRBJ1-1, with a weak D call TRBD1 (6 bases). Trimming stripped 0 bases from V and 11 bases from J, with 8 bases between. Germline CDR1 SGHDT, CDR2 YYEEEE. The CDR3 loop spans 11 amino acids.

This clone has just one count. The chain links TRBV3-1 (or the pseudogene TRBV3-2) to TRBJ2-4; 7 nucleotides align to TRBD2. The trim removed 5 bases at V and 7 bases at J, leaving 5 bases unmatched. CDR1 and CDR2 from the germline V gene are LGHDT and YNNKEL (reference sequence). The CDR3 consists of 13 residues. This CDR3 reads CASSKSGTNIQYF. The CDR3 DNA follows: TGTGCCAGCAGCAAGAGCGGGACGAACATTCAGTACTTC.

The chain links TRBV4-2 to TRBJ1-4, with D unresolved. The CDR3 contains 15 residues. Germline assignment: CDR1 LGHNA and CDR2 YNFKEQ. With 0 bases removed from V and 8 bases from J, the gap between germline ends came to 13 bases. CDR3 sequence reads: CASSQEMGFGEKLFF. CDR3 coding DNA: TGTGCCAGCAGCCAAGAAATGGGCTTTGGCGAAAAACTGTTTTTT.

The chain is built from TRBV27 and TRBJ2-2; TRBD1 matches 12 bases. V lost 4 bases and J lost 3; bases outside the gene matches: 3. The CDR3 loop spans 16 amino acids. CDR1 is MNHEY and CDR2 is SMNVEV in the germline V gene (reference sequence). This chain's CDR3 is CASSSGTGGYTGELFF. CDR3 bases: TGTGCCAGCAGTTCGGGGACAGGGGGCTACACCGGGGAGCTGTTTTTT.

The DNA for the CDR3 is TGTGCCAGCAGGAGGCGGGGCAACACCGGGGAGCTGTTTTTT. It translates to CASRRRGNTGELFF. V gene TRBV28 combines with J gene TRBJ2-2; TRBD2 is a possible D gene (6 bases). The ends were cut back, 6 bases at V and 2 bases at J, with 10 bases in the middle. This CDR3 contains 14 residues. In germline, CDR1 is MDHEN, CDR2 SYDVKM.

This clone appeared once. This sequence joins TRBV7-9 and TRBJ2-3; weak D call: TRBD2 (6 bases). The V and J ends lost 4 bases and 3 bases respectively, with 17 bases between them. Germline V gene lookup returns CDR1 SEHNR and CDR2 FQNEAQ (reference sequence). The CDR3 has 16 amino acids. CDR3 coding DNA: TGTGCCAGCAGCTCTGGGACCGGGAGTACGACAGATACGCAGTATTTT. Encoded protein: CASSSGTGSTTDTQYF.

This chain connects TRBV27 to TRBJ1-6; 11 bases agree with TRBD1. Germline CDR1 MNHEY, CDR2 SMNVEV (reference sequence). The junction had 11 bases not matched to a gene; V was cut back by 8 bases and J by 8 bases. The length of the CDR3 is 16 residues. CDR3 sequence: CASQEWDRGAHSPLHF. In DNA, the CDR3 is TGTGCCAGCCAAGAGTGGGACAGGGGGGCGCATTCACCCCTCCACTTT.

The genes are TRBV29-1 and TRBJ2-3; TRBD2 might be the D (5 bases). CDR1 and CDR2 (germline): SQVTM, ANQGSEA. The CDR3 covers 11 residues. The V end lost 6 bases, the J end lost 4 bases, and 8 bases lay between the germline ends. The CDR3 here is CSVGDADTQYF. The CDR3 coding sequence is TGCAGCGTGGGAGACGCAGATACGCAGTATTTT.

The chain employs TRBV4-2 and TRBJ2-1; 11 bases fit TRBD2. The CDR3 length is 15 residues. Germline CDR1 reads LGHNA; CDR2 reads YNFKEQ. Trimming removed 5 bases from V and 7 bases from J; junction bases left unmatched: 7. CDR3 sequence (DNA): TGTGCCAGCAGCGCGTATAGCGGGGGGGGTAATGAGCAGTTCTTC. Encoded protein: CASSAYSGGGNEQFF.

V is TRBV11-1 and J is TRBJ2-4; 7 bases agree with TRBD2. CDR3 length: 15 residues. Germline CDR1 reads SGHAT; CDR2 reads FQDESV (reference sequence). The V gene end was trimmed by 2 bases and the J gene end by 2 bases; junction bases not matched to a gene: 3. As DNA, the CDR3 is TGTGCCAGCAGCTTACCCGGGGGGTCCAAAAACATTCAGTACTTC. Protein sequence: CASSLPGGSKNIQYF.

The chain couples TRBV19 to TRBJ1-6; the D is unclear. V dropped 5 bases and J dropped 8 bases, with 13 bases sitting between them. The CDR3 loop spans 14 amino acids. The germline gives CDR1 LNHDA, CDR2 SQIVND (reference sequence). CDR3 bases: TGTGCCAGTAGTTCGCAATGGGCTGATTCACCCCTCCACTTT. It codes for CASSSQWADSPLHF. Combining the CDR3 with reference TRBV19 and TRBJ1-6 gives the whole variable domain DGGITQSPKYLFRKEGQNVTLSCEQNLNHDAMYWYRQDPGQGLRLIYYSQIVNDFQKGDIAEGYSVSREKKESFPLTVTSAQKNPTAFYLCASSSQWADSPLHFGNGTRLTVT.

This clone has a single count. The V and J genes are TRBV19 and TRBJ2-2; D possibly corresponds to TRBD2 (6 bases). Per germline, CDR1 LNHDA and CDR2 SQIVND (reference sequence). This CDR3 has 16 residues. V was pared by 3 bases and J by 4 bases, with 15 bases between. CDR3 sequence: CASSMGPQGGTGELFF. CDR3 nucleotides: TGTGCCAGTAGTATGGGTCCTCAGGGAGGCACCGGGGAGCTGTTTTTT.

The V call is TRBV28, the J call TRBJ2-7, with unresolved D. This CDR3 is 11 amino acids long. Germline CDR1 and CDR2: MDHEN and SYDVKM. V lost 5 bases to trimming and J lost 3 bases, with 5 bases between them. The DNA for the CDR3 is TGTGCCAGCAGTCCTTACTACGAGCAGTACTTC. Translating gives CASSPYYEQYF.

The chain has TRBV30 and TRBJ2-1, with D possibly matching TRBD2 (5 bases). V lost 2 bases to trimming and J lost 6 bases, with 8 bases between them. This CDR3 has 12 residues. Germline lookup yields CDR1 GTSNPN and CDR2 SVGIG (reference sequence). The CDR3 loop is CAWSKLGNEQFF. Written as DNA, the CDR3 is TGTGCCTGGAGTAAACTAGGCAATGAGCAGTTCTTC.

The rearrangement joins TRBV15 to TRBJ1-5; 7 bases align to TRBD1. Germline CDR1 LNHNV, CDR2 YYDKDF (reference sequence). The CDR3 sequence is 14 residues long. With V trimmed by 7 bases and J by 4 bases, 7 bases remained unmatched. CDR3 sequence reads: CATTDRVGNQPQHF. CDR3 bases: TGTGCCACCACAGACAGGGTTGGGAATCAGCCCCAGCATTTT.

The rearrangement joins TRBV7-2 to TRBJ1-2; D is possibly TRBD1 (5 bases). This CDR3 contains 14 residues. Trimming took 2 bases from V and 8 from J, leaving 15 bases between them. Germline V gene data show CDR1 as SGHTA and CDR2 as FQGNSA. In nucleotides, the CDR3 is TGTGCCAGCAGCTTATTATGGCGGGAGGGGGGCTACACCTTC. It is translated as CASSLLWREGGYTF.

V usage is TRBV7-9 and J usage is TRBJ2-1; 8 bases fit TRBD2. The CDR3 consists of 15 residues. J gave up 8 bases and V 5 bases, and 11 bases lay outside the gene matches. Germline V lookup: CDR1 SEHNR, CDR2 FQNEAQ (reference sequence). The CDR3 region has the DNA TGTGCCAGCAGCCGCACTAGCGGTCCCTGGGATGAGCAGTTCTTC. Translated: CASSRTSGPWDEQFF.